A selection of T cell receptor beta chains follows, all from one sample in a study of regulatory T cells in long-lasting Graves disease. MiXCR, run by TCRdb on the multiplex PCR reads, gives a single entry per CDR3 protein. Counted here are 350,000 to 450,000 distinct CDR3 sequences, under 25% occurring once; the ten biggest clones make up about 20%. The material sequenced was peripheral blood mononuclear cells (PBMCs), taken when the disease was refractory, from a patient treated with antithyroid drugs. The source of these receptors is a female donor with Graves disease. CDR3s include the opening cysteine and the closing phenylalanine or tryptophan. The order of the fields is D gene, CDR3 length, J gene, clone size, V gene, CDR3 protein, CDR3 DNA. The D gene is left open where the match is weak. Where a row states a size, it is once, few, many or the class of an expanded clone; other rows omit it.

>.|15|TRBJ2-7|.|TRBV4-3
CASSQGVADLGEQYF
TGCGCCAGCAGCCAAGGGGTAGCGGACCTCGGGGAGCAGTACTTC
>.|14|TRBJ1-5|many|TRBV19
CASMWGWGNQPQHF
TGTGCCAGTATGTGGGGGTGGGGCAATCAGCCCCAGCATTTT
>.|15|TRBJ2-7|few|TRBV7-2
CASSFTLEGPYEQYF
TGTGCCAGCAGCTTTACGCTAGAGGGTCCCTACGAGCAGTACTTC
>.|14|TRBJ2-3|.|TRBV7-2
CASSPRGNTDTQYF
TGTGCCAGCAGCCCGCGGGGAAACACAGATACGCAGTATTTT
>.|17|TRBJ2-3|few|TRBV6-1
CASSEPGDPSPPDTQYF
TGTGCCAGCAGTGAACCCGGGGACCCAAGCCCCCCAGATACGCAGTATTTT
>TRBD2|15|TRBJ2-2|.|TRBV3-1
CASSRLAGEHGELFF
TGTGCCAGCTCACGACTAGCGGGAGAACACGGGGAGCTGTTTTTT
>TRBD2|13|TRBJ2-5|.|TRBV29-1
CSVVRGGQETQYF
TGCAGCGTTGTTAGGGGAGGGCAAGAGACCCAGTACTTC
>TRBD2|14|TRBJ2-7|many|TRBV6-2/TRBV6-3
CASGGSGNSYEQYF
TGTGCCAGCGGTGGTAGCGGGAACTCCTACGAGCAGTACTTC
>TRBD2|17|TRBJ2-5|.|TRBV7-2
CASNGAGVPRARETQYF
TGTGCCAGCAACGGAGCGGGAGTACCCCGGGCGCGGGAGACCCAGTACTTC
>TRBD2|17|TRBJ2-5|many|TRBV11-1
CASSHPRTSGTEETQYF
TGTGCCAGCAGCCACCCACGGACTAGCGGGACGGAAGAGACCCAGTACTTC
>TRBD2|13|TRBJ2-5|.|TRBV29-1
CSVDGTSWETQYF
TGCAGCGTAGACGGGACTAGCTGGGAGACCCAGTACTTC
>TRBD2|15|TRBJ2-5|many|TRBV7-2
CASSPSGSRGETQYF
TGTGCCAGCAGCCCTAGCGGGAGCCGGGGTGAGACCCAGTACTTC
>.|14|TRBJ1-5|few|TRBV15
CATSRIGGNQPQHF
TGTGCCACCAGCAGAATCGGGGGGAATCAGCCCCAGCATTTT
>.|15|TRBJ2-7|many|TRBV2
CASSAVRTVTYEQYF
TGTGCCAGCAGTGCCGTGCGGACAGTCACCTACGAGCAGTACTTC
>TRBD2|15|TRBJ2-1|few|TRBV12-3/TRBV12-4
CASISGLAGAVEQFF
TGTGCCAGCATCTCGGGACTAGCGGGAGCGGTCGAGCAGTTCTTC
>.|15|TRBJ2-5|many|TRBV18
CASSPASRLEETQYF
TGTGCCAGCTCACCAGCGAGTAGGCTAGAAGAGACCCAGTACTTC
>TRBD1|17|TRBJ2-5|.|TRBV2
CASSEVKITGQQETQYF
TGTGCCAGCAGTGAAGTGAAAATAACGGGACAGCAAGAGACCCAGTACTTC
>.|10|TRBJ1-2|many|TRBV6-1
CASSRDGYTF
TGTGCCAGCAGTCGGGATGGCTACACCTTC
>TRBD1|15|TRBJ1-4|many|TRBV28
CASSFQGQVSTQLFF
TGTGCCAGCAGTTTCCAGGGACAGGTGTCAACCCAACTGTTTTTT
>.|15|TRBJ1-2|.|TRBV4-3
CASSQDRSNLGGYTF
TGCGCCAGCAGCCAAGATCGATCCAATCTTGGTGGCTACACCTTC
>.|12|TRBJ2-3|.|TRBV20-1
CSARDDTDTQYF
TGCAGTGCTAGGGATGACACAGATACGCAGTATTTT
>.|12|TRBJ2-7|.|TRBV27
CASRTRGYEQYF
TGTGCCAGCAGAACCAGGGGCTACGAGCAGTACTTC
>.|13|TRBJ1-1|many|TRBV12-3/TRBV12-4
CASSLGGGVQAFF
TGTGCCAGCAGTTTGGGAGGTGGGGTTCAAGCTTTCTTT
>.|16|TRBJ1-2|few|TRBV20-1
CSARDQRSSGERGYTF
TGCAGTGCTAGAGATCAGCGTAGTAGTGGGGAGAGGGGCTACACCTTC
>TRBD1|16|TRBJ2-2|many|TRBV12-3/TRBV12-4
CASSFWTGGNTGELFF
TGTGCCAGCAGTTTCTGGACAGGGGGAAACACCGGGGAGCTGTTTTTT
>.|14|TRBJ2-5|few|TRBV4-3
CASSQVQGAETQYF
TGCGCCAGCAGCCAAGTCCAGGGAGCAGAGACCCAGTACTTC
>TRBD1|16|TRBJ1-2|many|TRBV6-5
CASSSIRTGPNYGYTF
TGTGCCAGCAGTTCAATAAGGACAGGTCCCAATTATGGCTACACCTTC
>.|12|TRBJ2-7|many|TRBV6-1
CASTGQSYEQYF
TGTGCCAGCACCGGACAGTCCTACGAGCAGTACTTC
>.|13|TRBJ2-7|.|TRBV18
CASSLDTTDEQYF
TGTGCCAGCTCACTTGACACGACCGACGAGCAGTACTTC
>TRBD2|14|TRBJ2-7|many|TRBV6-1
CASSATSGSHEQYF
TGTGCCAGCAGCGCGACTAGCGGGAGTCACGAGCAGTACTTC
>TRBD2|13|TRBJ2-5|many|TRBV29-1
CSVGTSGKETQYF
TGCAGCGTCGGTACTAGCGGGAAGGAGACCCAGTACTTC
>.|16|TRBJ2-5|few|TRBV19
CASSIEAARTQETQYF
TGTGCCAGTAGTATCGAGGCCGCGCGGACGCAAGAGACCCAGTACTTC
>.|14|TRBJ1-2|few|TRBV9
CASSGVGSGYGYTF
TGTGCCAGCAGCGGTGTCGGCTCTGGATATGGCTACACCTTC
>.|14|TRBJ1-1|many|TRBV7-2
CASSPRQDNTEAFF
TGTGCCAGCAGCCCCCGACAGGACAACACTGAAGCTTTCTTT
>.|12|TRBJ1-5|few|TRBV19
CASSKTDQPQHF
TGTGCCAGTAGTAAGACAGATCAGCCCCAGCATTTT
>.|15|TRBJ1-1|.|TRBV6-1
CASTQVGHSNTEAFF
TGTGCCAGCACCCAAGTGGGACACTCGAACACTGAAGCTTTCTTT
>.|14|TRBJ1-1|few|TRBV19
CASSPDLLNTEAFF
TGTGCCAGTAGTCCAGACCTATTGAACACTGAAGCTTTCTTT
>.|13|TRBJ2-1|.|TRBV11-1
CASSPDYFNEQFF
TGTGCCAGCAGCCCGGACTACTTCAATGAGCAGTTCTTC
>.|14|TRBJ2-7|few|TRBV30
CAWTSQLATYEQYF
TGTGCCTGGACATCCCAACTGGCAACCTACGAGCAGTACTTC
>.|15|TRBJ2-7|many|TRBV7-2
CASSLVQGPPGEQYF
TGTGCCAGCAGCTTAGTTCAAGGGCCCCCAGGCGAGCAGTACTTC
>TRBD1|13|TRBJ2-7|many|TRBV6-2/TRBV6-3
CASSTGESYEQYF
TGTGCCAGCAGTACAGGGGAGTCCTACGAGCAGTACTTC
>TRBD1|14|TRBJ2-7|many|TRBV6-5
CASSLDRGHYEQYF
TGTGCCAGCAGTTTGGACAGGGGCCACTACGAGCAGTACTTC
>TRBD2|16|TRBJ2-2|.|TRBV29-1
CSVEGGLAGPTGGLFF
TGCAGCGTTGAAGGCGGACTAGCGGGACCCACCGGGGGGCTGTTTTTT
>TRBD1|15|TRBJ1-1|few|TRBV5-1
CASSWQGALNTEAFF
TGCGCCAGCAGCTGGCAGGGGGCACTGAACACTGAAGCTTTCTTT
>.|16|TRBJ2-4|.|TRBV28
CASRTFGASSKNIQYF
.
>TRBD1|16|TRBJ2-2|.|TRBV29-1
CSVGQSQGFGAGELFF
TGCAGCGTTGGCCAATCACAGGGGTTTGGGGCCGGGGAGCTGTTTTTT
>TRBD1|16|TRBJ1-2|.|TRBV4-3
CASSQDSTGGIHGYTF
TGCGCCAGCAGCCAAGATTCGACAGGGGGCATCCATGGCTACACCTTC
>.|15|TRBJ2-5|few|TRBV13
CASSLRHEGDETQYF
TGTGCCAGCAGCTTACGACATGAGGGGGATGAGACCCAGTACTTC
>TRBD1|14|TRBJ2-7|.|TRBV2
CASSEAGGVYEQYF
TGTGCCAGCAGTGAGGCAGGGGGCGTATACGAGCAGTACTTC
>.|14|TRBJ1-1|.|TRBV19
CASNDPGGGTEAFF
TGTGCCAGCAACGATCCGGGGGGCGGCACTGAAGCTTTCTTT
>.|15|TRBJ2-2|few|TRBV19
CASSRGTTNTGELFF
TGTGCCAGTAGCCGCGGGACAACAAACACCGGGGAGCTGTTTTTT
>.|16|TRBJ1-3|.|TRBV7-2
CASTQRGRAPGNTIYF
TGTGCCAGCACCCAACGGGGTAGGGCGCCTGGAAACACCATATATTTT
>TRBD1|15|TRBJ1-2|many|TRBV20-1
CSASDRGLLLYGYTF
TGCAGTGCTAGCGACAGGGGGCTTCTACTCTATGGCTACACCTTC
>.|14|TRBJ2-7|.|TRBV5-1
CASSLDGRKDKQYF
TGCGCCAGCAGCTTGGATGGGAGAAAGGACAAGCAGTACTTC
>TRBD1|18|TRBJ2-6|many|TRBV28
CASSYWTGGPSGANVLTF
TGTGCCAGCAGTTACTGGACAGGGGGACCCTCTGGGGCCAACGTCCTGACTTTC